Presented here are 21 T cell receptor beta chains from one specimen sequenced in a study of T-cell memory formation after mild COVID-19. TCRdb re-analysed the 5' RACE reads in MiXCR, keeping a single row per CDR3 protein. The table records a few hundred thousand distinct CDR3 sequences, 15% to 20% of them present only once. The specimen was PBMCs or a T cell subset sorted from them (not recorded which). Every receptor here comes from a man between 18 and 29 years old who had mild COVID-19 (a few samples of this study predate the infection). Cell type and time point are not known.

This clonotype was counted a few times. This sequence joins TRBV4-2 and TRBJ1-1; D remains unclear. Trimming left V 0 bases short and J 6 bases short, with 8 bases between. CDR1 is LGHNA and CDR2 is YNFKEQ in the germline V gene. This CDR3 is built from 13 residues. CDR3 amino acids: CASSQEGWAEAFF. The CDR3 DNA reads as TGTGCCAGCAGCCAAGAGGGGTGGGCTGAAGCTTTCTTT.

Only a few counts were recorded for this clonotype. The J gene is TRBJ2-5, the V gene TRBV6-2 or TRBV6-3; D remains ambiguous. Germline CDR1 and CDR2: MNHEY and SVGEGT. V was pared by 4 bases and J by 2 bases, with 8 bases between. This CDR3 has 13 residues. The CDR3 is CASSSLSQETQYF. CDR3 sequence (DNA): TGTGCCAGCAGTTCCCTGTCACAAGAGACCCAGTACTTC.

This clonotype was observed a handful of times. This chain uses TRBV6-5 with TRBJ2-5; D call uncertain. The CDR3 runs to 14 residues. The V and J ends lost 0 bases and 5 bases respectively, with 10 bases between them. Germline CDR1 MNHEY, CDR2 SVGAGI. The CDR3, as DNA: TGTGCCAGCAGTTACTCGATTCTAGGGGAGACCCAGTACTTC. Its protein is CASSYSILGETQYF.

J is TRBJ2-3 and V is TRBV6-5; D could derive from TRBD1 or TRBD2 (5 bases each). The V end was cut by 6 bases, the J end by 5 bases, with 18 bases between. From germline, CDR1 is MNHEY and CDR2 SVGAGI. CDR3 length: 15 amino acids. The CDR3 protein is CASRRLTGAGDTQYF. In DNA form, the CDR3 reads TGTGCCAGCAGGAGACTGACCGGGGCCGGAGATACGCAGTATTTT.

This clonotype was counted only a few times. The chain couples TRBV5-4 to TRBJ2-3, with 9 bases matching TRBD1. With 4 bases clipped from V and 1 base from J, the junction kept 4 bases outside the gene matches. The CDR3 is 15 residues long. The germline gives CDR1 SGHNT, CDR2 YYREEE (reference sequence). Here the CDR3 DNA reads TGTGCCAGCAGCGGACAGGGGCTCGGCACAGATACGCAGTATTTT. This codes for CASSGQGLGTDTQYF.

CDR3 nucleotides: TGTGCCAGCAGTTACGATACGGGTGGCTCCTACAATGAGCAGTTCTTC. Amino acids: CASSYDTGGSYNEQFF. The chain carries TRBV4-2 and TRBJ2-1; no definite D call. V was clipped by 6 bases and J by 0 bases, with 15 bases between them. Germline CDR1 reads LGHNA; CDR2 reads YNFKEQ. The CDR3 has 16 amino acids.

The rearrangement links TRBV10-2 to TRBJ2-7; D tentatively reads TRBD1 or TRBD2 (5 bases each). CDR1 is WSHSY, CDR2 SAAADI, per germline. This CDR3 is built from 13 residues. Trimming pared 4 bases from V and 2 bases from J, leaving 9 bases between. Here the CDR3 DNA reads TGCGCCAGCAGTGTCAGGGACCCCTACGAGCAGTACTTC. Translation gives CASSVRDPYEQYF.

J is TRBJ1-1 and V is TRBV7-3; 7 positions agree with TRBD1. From germline, CDR1 is SGHTA and CDR2 FQGTGA. After removal of 5 bases from V and 4 bases from J, the junction contained 4 bases not matched to a gene. The CDR3 totals 13 residues. CDR3 loop: CASSVRGVTEAFF. CDR3 nucleotides: TGTGCCAGCAGCGTCAGGGGGGTCACTGAAGCTTTCTTT.

This clonotype has just a few counts. The V and J genes are TRBV20-1 and TRBJ2-1, with 8 bases that match TRBD1. V lost 6 bases and J lost 12; bases outside the gene matches: 7. Per germline, CDR1 DFQATT and CDR2 SNEGSKA (reference sequence). The CDR3 loop spans 11 amino acids. The CDR3 loop reads CSAAAGGVQFF. DNA of the CDR3: TGCAGTGCGGCCGCAGGGGGCGTGCAGTTCTTC.

This clonotype occurred many times. This chain connects TRBV7-2 to TRBJ2-3; D is ambiguous. There are 15 residues in the CDR3. In germline, CDR1 is SGHTA, CDR2 FQGNSA. V dropped 5 bases and J dropped 4 bases, with 16 bases sitting between them. This CDR3 reads CASSPALVYADTQYF. CDR3 nucleotides: TGTGCCAGCAGCCCAGCTCTCGTGTATGCAGATACGCAGTATTTT.

The table lists this clonotype with a few counts. This sequence joins TRBV27 and TRBJ2-4; D unclear. The CDR3 runs to 14 residues. The ends were cut back, 1 base at V and 1 base at J, with 5 bases in the middle. Germline V lookup: CDR1 MNHEY, CDR2 SMNVEV (reference sequence). The CDR3 is CASSLLGAKNIQYF. Written as DNA, the CDR3 is TGTGCCAGCAGTTTATTGGGGGCCAAAAACATTCAGTACTTC.

This clonotype was observed at least ten times. V is TRBV4-3 and J is TRBJ2-5, with 10 bases lining up with TRBD2. The V segment lost 0 bases and the J segment 4 bases; nucleotides outside the gene matches: 8. CDR1 is LGHNA, CDR2 YSLEER, per germline. This CDR3 is built from 17 residues. The CDR3 nucleotides read TGCGCCAGCAGCCAAGATTGGAGCGGGGGGGCCACAGAGACCCAGTACTTC. Its translation is CASSQDWSGGATETQYF.

The V call is TRBV7-2, the J call TRBJ1-3; D perhaps matches TRBD1 (6 bases). V lost 5 bases, J lost 3 bases, and 17 bases lay in between. Per germline, CDR1 SGHTA and CDR2 FQGNSA. The CDR3 length is 16 residues. CDR3 bases: TGTGCCAGCAGCCCTCCCGTGGGGGGCCTTGGAAACACCATATATTTT. Amino acid sequence: CASSPPVGGLGNTIYF.

V and J are TRBV2 and TRBJ2-7; tentatively, D is TRBD1 or TRBD2 (5 bases each). CDR1 is SNHLY, CDR2 FYNNEI, per germline. Trimming pared 0 bases from V and 3 bases from J, leaving 18 bases between. The CDR3 extends over 17 amino acids. CDR3 loop: CASSEAYVGVLRYEQYF. CDR3 in DNA: TGTGCCAGCAGTGAAGCGTATGTGGGGGTCCTACGCTACGAGCAGTACTTC. Combining the CDR3 with reference TRBV2 and TRBJ2-7 gives the whole variable domain EPEVTQTPSHQVTQMGQEVILRCVPISNHLYFYWYRQILGQKVEFLVSFYNNEISEKSEIFDDQFSVERPDGSNFTLKIRSTKLEDSAMYFCASSEAYVGVLRYEQYFGPGTRLTVT.

This clonotype was recorded a few times. V is TRBV12-3 or TRBV12-4 and J is TRBJ2-4, with 7 bases that match TRBD2. After removal of 8 bases from V and 6 bases from J, the junction contained 10 bases not matched to a gene. The CDR3 runs to 14 residues. The DNA for the CDR3 is TGTGCCAGCGCTGAGTCGGGAGGAGGAAACATTCAGTACTTC. Translating gives CASAESGGGNIQYF.

This clonotype came up many times. This chain connects TRBV7-2 to TRBJ2-1, with 8 bases aligning to TRBD2. Per the germline V gene, CDR1 is SGHTA and CDR2 is FQGNSA. CDR3 length: 15 amino acids. The trim removed 8 bases at V and 4 bases at J, leaving 10 bases unmatched. The CDR3, as DNA: TGTGCCAGCGCTTCGGGGGGGGCGGCGTACAATGAGCAGTTCTTC. It yields the protein CASASGGAAYNEQFF.

This clonotype was observed a handful of times. The chain joins TRBV7-2 to TRBJ2-5; 11 nucleotides line up with TRBD1. This CDR3 region has 15 residues. After removal of 2 bases from V and 5 bases from J, the junction contained 4 bases not matched to a gene. The V gene's germline CDR1 is SGHTA and CDR2 FQGNSA. CDR3 coding DNA: TGTGCCAGCAGCTTAATGCGGGACAGGGGGGAGACCCAGTACTTC. Amino acids: CASSLMRDRGETQYF. Variable domain in full (rest from reference TRBV7-2 and TRBJ2-5): GAGVSQSPSNKVTEKGKDVELRCDPISGHTALYWYRQSLGQGLEFLIYFQGNSAPDKSGLPSDRFSAERTGGSVSTLTIQRTQQEDSAVYLCASSLMRDRGETQYFGPGTRLLVL.

Only a few counts were recorded for this clonotype. V is TRBV5-1 and J is TRBJ2-3, with 13 positions matching TRBD2. Germline CDR1 SGHRS, CDR2 YFSETQ. CDR3 length: 18 amino acids. Trimming took 4 bases from V and 3 from J; bases not matched to a gene: 11. CDR3 residues: CASSPLTSGGAITDTQYF. CDR3 DNA sequence: TGCGCCAGCAGCCCGCTAACTAGCGGGGGGGCAATAACAGATACGCAGTATTTT.

This chain connects TRBV7-9 to TRBJ1-3; TRBD1 matches 7 bases. Germline CDR1 SEHNR, CDR2 FQNEAQ (reference sequence). V lost 4 bases and J lost 6; bases outside the gene matches: 3. The CDR3 contains 13 residues. The CDR3 nucleotides are TGTGCCAGCAGCTCCCAGGGGGTAAACACCATATATTTT. Translating gives CASSSQGVNTIYF.

Many counts were recorded for this clonotype. CDR3 DNA sequence: TGTGCCAGCAGCTACAGTGAGGTTAAAAACATTCAGTACTTC. Its protein product is CASSYSEVKNIQYF. The rearrangement links TRBV3-1 to TRBJ2-4; no definite D call. CDR1 is LGHDT, CDR2 YNNKEL, per germline (reference sequence). V lost 5 bases and J 4 bases, leaving 12 bases between the germline ends. CDR3 length: 14 residues. Filled out from reference TRBV3-1 and TRBJ2-4, the complete variable domain reads DTAVSQTPKYLVTQMGNDKSIKCEQNLGHDTMYWYKQDSKKFLKIMFSYNNKELIINETVPNRFSPKSPDKAHLNLHINSLELGDSAVYFCASSYSEVKNIQYFGAGTRLSVL.

The CDR3 bases are TGTGCCAGCAGCTTACTGGGGGGGGACTATGTCAATGAGCAGTTCTTC. It specifies CASSLLGGDYVNEQFF. The V and J genes are TRBV11-2 and TRBJ2-1, with 7 nucleotides matching TRBD2. The J segment lost 6 bases and the V segment lost 2 bases, leaving 10 bases of the junction unmatched. This CDR3 contains 16 residues. CDR1 and CDR2 (germline): SGHAT, FQNNGV. The variable domain in full, with the rest retrieved from reference TRBV11-2 and TRBJ2-1, is EAGVAQSPRYKIIEKRQSVAFWCNPISGHATLYWYQQILGQGPKLLIQFQNNGVVDDSQLPKDRFSAERLKGVDSTLKIQPAKLEDSAVYLCASSLLGGDYVNEQFFGPGTRLTVL.